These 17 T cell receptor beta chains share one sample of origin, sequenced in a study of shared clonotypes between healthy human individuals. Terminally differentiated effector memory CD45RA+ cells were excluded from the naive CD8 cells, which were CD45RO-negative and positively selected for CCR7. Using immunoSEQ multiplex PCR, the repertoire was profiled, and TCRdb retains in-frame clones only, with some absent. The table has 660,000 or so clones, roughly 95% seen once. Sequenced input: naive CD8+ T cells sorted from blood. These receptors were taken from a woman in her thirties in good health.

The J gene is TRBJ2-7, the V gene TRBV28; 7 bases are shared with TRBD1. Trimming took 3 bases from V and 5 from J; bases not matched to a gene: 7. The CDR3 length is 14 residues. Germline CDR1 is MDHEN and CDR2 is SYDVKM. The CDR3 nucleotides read TGTGCCAGCAGTTTTACGACAGGGTGGCACGAGCAGTACTTC. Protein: CASSFTTGWHEQYF.

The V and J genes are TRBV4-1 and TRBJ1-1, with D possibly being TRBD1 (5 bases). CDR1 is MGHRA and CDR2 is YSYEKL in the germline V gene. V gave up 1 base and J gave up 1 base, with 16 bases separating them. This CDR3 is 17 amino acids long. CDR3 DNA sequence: TGCGCCAGCAGCCAAGGGGTAGGGGTTTCGGGGAACACTGAAGCTTTCTTT. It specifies CASSQGVGVSGNTEAFF.

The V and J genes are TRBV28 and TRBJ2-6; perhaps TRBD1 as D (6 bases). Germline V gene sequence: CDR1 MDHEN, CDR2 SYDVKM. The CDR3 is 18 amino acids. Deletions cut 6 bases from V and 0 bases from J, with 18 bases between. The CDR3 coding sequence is TGTGCCAGCAGGCGGGCAGGGGAAGATGTCTCTGGGGCCAACGTCCTGACTTTC. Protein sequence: CASRRAGEDVSGANVLTF.

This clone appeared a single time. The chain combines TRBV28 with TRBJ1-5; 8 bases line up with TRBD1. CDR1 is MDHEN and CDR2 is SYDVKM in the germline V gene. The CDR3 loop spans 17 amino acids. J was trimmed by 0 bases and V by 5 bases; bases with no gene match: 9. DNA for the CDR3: TGTGCCAGCAGTAGGGACAGGCTCGCAATTAGCAATCAGCCCCAGCATTTT. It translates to CASSRDRLAISNQPQHF.

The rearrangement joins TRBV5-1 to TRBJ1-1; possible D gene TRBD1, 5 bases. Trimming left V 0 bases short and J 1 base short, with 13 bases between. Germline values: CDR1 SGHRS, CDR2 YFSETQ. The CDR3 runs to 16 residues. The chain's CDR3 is CASSLEPGWGNTEAFF. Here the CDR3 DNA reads TGCGCCAGCAGCTTGGAGCCAGGGTGGGGGAACACTGAAGCTTTCTTT.

DNA for the CDR3: TGTGCCACCAGCAAAGGGAACTACGAGCAGTACTTC. Its protein is CATSKGNYEQYF. J is TRBJ2-7 and V is TRBV15; D is uncertain. CDR1 and CDR2 from the germline V gene are LNHNV and YYDKDF (reference sequence). The CDR3 runs 12 residues. The V gene lost 4 bases and the J gene lost 3 bases, with 7 bases spanning the gap.

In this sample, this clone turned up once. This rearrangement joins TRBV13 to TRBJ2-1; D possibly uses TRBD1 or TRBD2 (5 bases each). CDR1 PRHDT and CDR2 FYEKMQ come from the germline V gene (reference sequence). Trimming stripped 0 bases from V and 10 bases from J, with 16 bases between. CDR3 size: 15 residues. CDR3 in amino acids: CASSLGYLPGGEQFF. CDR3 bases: TGTGCCAGCAGCTTAGGGTACCTCCCTGGGGGAGAGCAGTTCTTC.

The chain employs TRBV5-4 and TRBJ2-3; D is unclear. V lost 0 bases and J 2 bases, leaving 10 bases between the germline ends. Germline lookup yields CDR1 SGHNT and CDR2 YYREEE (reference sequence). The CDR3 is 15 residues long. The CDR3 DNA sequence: TGTGCCAGCAGCTTGGGTGTGGTAGCCACAGATACGCAGTATTTT. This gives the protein CASSLGVVATDTQYF.

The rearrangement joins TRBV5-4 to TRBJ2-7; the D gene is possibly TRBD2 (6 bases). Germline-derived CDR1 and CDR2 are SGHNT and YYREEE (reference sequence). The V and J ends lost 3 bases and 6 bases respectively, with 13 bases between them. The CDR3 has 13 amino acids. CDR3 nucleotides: TGTGCCAGCAGCTCGGGGGAAAAGCGCGAGCAGTACTTC. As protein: CASSSGEKREQYF.

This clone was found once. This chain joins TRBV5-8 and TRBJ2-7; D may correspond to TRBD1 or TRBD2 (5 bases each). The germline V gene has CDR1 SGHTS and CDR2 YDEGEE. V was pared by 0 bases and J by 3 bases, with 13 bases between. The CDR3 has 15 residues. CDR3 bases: TGTGCCAGCAGCTTGGCCTGGGGGTCCCACTACGAGCAGTACTTC. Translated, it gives CASSLAWGSHYEQYF.

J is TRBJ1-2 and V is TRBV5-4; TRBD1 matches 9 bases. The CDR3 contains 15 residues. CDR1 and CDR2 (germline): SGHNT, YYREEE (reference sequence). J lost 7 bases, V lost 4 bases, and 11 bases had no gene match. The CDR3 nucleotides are TGTGCCAGCAGCGCACCACAGGGGGCAGGCACTGGCTACACCTTC. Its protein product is CASSAPQGAGTGYTF.

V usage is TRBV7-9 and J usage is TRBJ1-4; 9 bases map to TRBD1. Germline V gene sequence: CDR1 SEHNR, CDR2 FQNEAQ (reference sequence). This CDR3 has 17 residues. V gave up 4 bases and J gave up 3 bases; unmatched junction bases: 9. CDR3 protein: CASSSNRDRVPNEKLFF. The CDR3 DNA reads TGTGCCAGCAGCTCCAACCGGGACAGGGTTCCTAATGAAAAACTGTTTTTT.

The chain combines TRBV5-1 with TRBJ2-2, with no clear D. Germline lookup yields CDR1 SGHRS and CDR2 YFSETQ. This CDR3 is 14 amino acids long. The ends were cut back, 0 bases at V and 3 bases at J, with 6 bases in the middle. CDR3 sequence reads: CASSLELYTGELFF. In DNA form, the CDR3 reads TGCGCCAGCAGCTTGGAGCTTTACACCGGGGAGCTGTTTTTT.

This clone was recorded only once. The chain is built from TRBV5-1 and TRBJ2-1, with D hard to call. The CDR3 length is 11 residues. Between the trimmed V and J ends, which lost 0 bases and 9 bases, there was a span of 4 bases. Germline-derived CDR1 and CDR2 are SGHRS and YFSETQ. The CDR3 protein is CASSLALEQFF. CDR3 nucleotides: TGCGCCAGCAGCTTGGCTCTTGAGCAGTTCTTC.

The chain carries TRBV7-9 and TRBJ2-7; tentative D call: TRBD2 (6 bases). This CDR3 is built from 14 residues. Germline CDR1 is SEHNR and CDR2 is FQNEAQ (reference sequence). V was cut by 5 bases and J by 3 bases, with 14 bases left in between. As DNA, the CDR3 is TGTGCCAGCAGCCCCCGGGACTTTAACTACGAGCAGTACTTC. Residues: CASSPRDFNYEQYF. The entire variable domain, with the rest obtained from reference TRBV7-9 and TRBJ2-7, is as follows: DTGVSQNPRHKITKRGQNVTFRCDPISEHNRLYWYRQTLGQGPEFLTYFQNEAQLEKSRLLSDRFSAERPKGSFSTLEIQRTEQGDSAMYLCASSPRDFNYEQYFGPGTRLTVT.

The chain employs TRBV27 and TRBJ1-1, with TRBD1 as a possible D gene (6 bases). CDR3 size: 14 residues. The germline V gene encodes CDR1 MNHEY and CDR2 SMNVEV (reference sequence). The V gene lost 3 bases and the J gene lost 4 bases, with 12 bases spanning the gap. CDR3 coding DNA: TGTGCCAGCAGTTTCGACAGGCTGGGCACTGAAGCTTTCTTT. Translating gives CASSFDRLGTEAFF.

CDR3 sequence (DNA): TGTGCCAGCAGTGAGAGAATCGGCGGGAGTAGTTACGAGCAGTACTTC. Protein sequence: CASSERIGGSSYEQYF. This chain links TRBV28 with TRBJ2-7; 7 bases match TRBD2. The CDR3 length is 16 residues. Germline CDR1 MDHEN, CDR2 SYDVKM. V was clipped by 5 bases and J by 4 bases; unmatched bases: 14.